A single sample gave rise to the 19 T cell receptor beta chains below, sequenced in a study of blood T cells in healthy people across ages. A second PCR of roughly 7 to 11 cycles used a sample-barcoded 5' primer and a J-beta primer mix. Using its own MiXCR run on the 5' RACE reads, TCRdb lists one record per CDR3 protein. The table records roughly 1,500,000 distinct CDR3 sequences, 30% to 40% of them present only once. Sequenced sample: blood. The receptors here all came from a young woman in good health.

This clonotype showed up many times. The V gene is TRBV27, the J gene TRBJ1-2, with D possibly being TRBD1 (6 bases). The CDR3 loop spans 13 amino acids. CDR1 and CDR2 (germline): MNHEY, SMNVEV (reference sequence). Deletions cut 3 bases from V and 5 bases from J, with 10 bases between. CDR3 loop: CASSFGDNYGYTF. Here the CDR3 DNA reads TGTGCCAGCAGTTTCGGGGACAATTATGGCTACACCTTC.

This chain uses TRBV7-9 with TRBJ1-4; no clear D gene. The length of the CDR3 is 15 residues. CDR1 and CDR2 (germline): SEHNR, FQNEAQ (reference sequence). V lost 4 bases, J lost 3 bases, and 12 bases lay in between. CDR3 amino acids: CASSSLRSANEKLFF. CDR3 DNA: TGTGCCAGCAGCTCCCTGAGGAGCGCTAATGAAAAACTGTTTTTT.

V and J are TRBV3-1 and TRBJ2-3, with a possible D match to TRBD1 (6 bases). Germline-derived CDR1 and CDR2 are LGHDT and YNNKEL (reference sequence). The CDR3 length is 14 residues. V was pared by 8 bases and J by 7 bases, with 19 bases between. The CDR3 sequence: CASGRAGVGYTQYF. As DNA, the CDR3 is TGTGCCAGCGGCCGGGCAGGGGTTGGGTATACGCAGTATTTT.

Concerning this clonotype itself: A much larger clone differs from this one at a single base, so this may be a read error. The J gene is TRBJ2-5, the V gene TRBV29-1; D not certain. Germline assignment: CDR1 SQVTM and CDR2 ANQGSEA. The CDR3 loop spans 13 amino acids. CDR3: CSVASLKVETLYF. CDR3 DNA: TGCAGCGTTGCTTCCCTCAAGGTGGAGACCCTGTACTTC.

The chain uses TRBV5-1 and TRBJ1-2; no definite D call. Trimming took off 0 bases at V and 11 bases at J, with 11 bases between the two ends. The CDR3 is 12 amino acids. CDR1 SGHRS and CDR2 YFSETQ come from the germline V gene. Here the CDR3 reads CASSLAGQLYTF. The CDR3 DNA reads TGCGCCAGCAGCTTGGCCGGGCAACTTTACACCTTC.

This clonotype turned up a few times. The chain carries TRBV9 and TRBJ2-3; D gene ambiguous. Germline CDR1 and CDR2: SGDLS and YYNGEE. The V end lost 0 bases, the J end lost 1 base, and 12 bases lay between the germline ends. The CDR3 contains 16 residues. CDR3 in DNA: TGTGCCAGCAGCGTAGTTCCGGGTCGGGGCACAGATACGCAGTATTTT. This sequence encodes CASSVVPGRGTDTQYF.

In this sample, this clonotype turned up a few times. The chain recombines TRBV6-6 with TRBJ2-2; 10 nucleotides align to TRBD2. The CDR3 has 14 amino acids. Germline V lookup: CDR1 MNHNY, CDR2 SVGAGI (reference sequence). V trimming: 8 bases; J trimming: 8 bases; junction bases outside the gene matches: 8. CDR3 in DNA: TGTGCCAGCTCGGGACTAGCGATGTGGGGGGAGCTGTTTTTT. Translating it yields CASSGLAMWGELFF.

This clonotype was recorded a few times. The chain joins TRBV7-9 to TRBJ2-3; D is perhaps TRBD2 (6 bases). CDR1 is SEHNR and CDR2 is FQNEAQ in the germline V gene (reference sequence). The V gene lost 4 bases and the J gene lost 0 bases, with 14 bases spanning the gap. The CDR3 spans 16 residues. The CDR3 nucleotides read TGTGCCAGCAGCTCCTATAGCGGTCCTAGCACAGATACGCAGTATTTT. Protein sequence: CASSSYSGPSTDTQYF.

This clonotype was counted only a few times. The chain has TRBV20-1 and TRBJ2-7, with D perhaps matching TRBD2 (5 bases). With 0 bases removed from V and 1 base from J, the gap between germline ends came to 10 bases. The length of the CDR3 is 14 residues. CDR1 is DFQATT and CDR2 is SNEGSKA in the germline V gene (reference sequence). CDR3 protein: CSARDASGSYEQYF. The CDR3 nucleotides read TGCAGTGCTAGAGATGCCAGCGGATCCTACGAGCAGTACTTC.

The rearrangement uses TRBV2 and TRBJ2-7; no clear D gene. Trimming left V 6 bases short and J 6 bases short, with 30 bases between. This CDR3 region has 18 residues. Germline-derived CDR1 and CDR2 are SNHLY and FYNNEI. The CDR3 sequence: CASSRTPGSLSAPVEQYF. In DNA, the CDR3 is TGTGCCAGCAGCCGAACCCCAGGCTCTCTGAGCGCCCCAGTCGAGCAGTACTTC. The full variable domain, completed using reference TRBV2 and TRBJ2-7, is EPEVTQTPSHQVTQMGQEVILRCVPISNHLYFYWYRQILGQKVEFLVSFYNNEISEKSEIFDDQFSVERPDGSNFTLKIRSTKLEDSAMYFCASSRTPGSLSAPVEQYFGPGTRLTVT.

This clonotype was counted between two and nine times. This chain links TRBV3-1 with TRBJ1-2, with D unresolved. V lost 3 bases and J lost 2, with 7 bases in between. Germline V gene sequence: CDR1 LGHDT, CDR2 YNNKEL (reference sequence). The CDR3 has 13 amino acids. The CDR3 DNA reads TGTGCCAGCAGCCAGAGCCCAAACTATGGCTACACCTTC. This gives the protein CASSQSPNYGYTF.

Notes on this clonotype: A read error may produce the germline difference seen at one junction end. The V call is TRBV7-8, the J call TRBJ2-5, with TRBD2 identical over 8 bases. The CDR3 contains 16 residues. CDR1 and CDR2 from the germline V gene are SGHVS and FQNEAQ. CDR3 sequence reads: CASSLGGGGYQETRYF. CDR3 DNA sequence: TGTGCCAGCAGCTTAGGCGGCGGGGGGTACCAAGAGACCCGGTACTTC.

This clonotype was detected only a few times. The chain combines TRBV6-1 with TRBJ1-3; D is uncertain. CDR3 length equals 16 residues. V gave up 2 bases and J gave up 2 bases, with 13 bases separating them. CDR1 is MNHNS, CDR2 SASEGT, per germline. CDR3 amino acids: CASSERESATGNTIYF. CDR3 bases: TGTGCCAGCAGTGAAAGGGAGTCAGCTACTGGAAACACCATATATTTT.

The chain uses TRBV20-1 and TRBJ2-3; D is undetermined. The CDR3 has 15 amino acids. Trimming cost V 0 bases and J 5 bases, with 15 bases left between them. Germline CDR1 is DFQATT and CDR2 is SNEGSKA (reference sequence). This CDR3 reads CSAREGWRAGDTQYF. The CDR3 DNA reads TGCAGTGCTAGAGAGGGCTGGCGAGCAGGAGATACGCAGTATTTT.

There are a few counts of this clonotype. Here the CDR3 DNA reads TGCAGTGCTAGAGCAATGCGGGAACGGCTGGATGAGCAGTTCTTC. Protein sequence: CSARAMRERLDEQFF. V and J are TRBV20-1 and TRBJ2-1, with D possibly matching TRBD2 (6 bases). Germline CDR1 DFQATT, CDR2 SNEGSKA (reference sequence). The CDR3 totals 15 residues. V lost 1 base, J lost 8 bases, and 18 bases lay in between.

This clonotype has just a few counts. The V call is TRBV20-1, the J call TRBJ2-5; D is possibly TRBD1 (7 bases). The better agreement between TRBJ2-7 and the DNA end casts doubt on the J call. Germline CDR1 is DFQATT and CDR2 is SNEGSKA (reference sequence). The CDR3 totals 14 residues. For the CDR3, the DNA is TGCAGTGCTTCGGACTCAGGGGGGACCTACGAGCAGTACTTC. This encodes CSASDSGGTYEQYF.

This clonotype was counted a few times. The rearrangement links TRBV5-8 to TRBJ2-3; 13 nucleotides align to TRBD2. Looked up from germline, CDR1 is SGHTS and CDR2 is YDEGEE. V lost 4 bases to trimming and J lost 6 bases; unmatched junction nucleotides: 8. The CDR3 is 16 residues long. CDR3 region: CASSLGTSGVGDTQYF. Written as DNA, the CDR3 is TGTGCCAGCAGCCTCGGGACTAGCGGGGTCGGGGATACGCAGTATTTT.

The V and J genes are TRBV12-3 or TRBV12-4 and TRBJ2-3; D is uncertain. This CDR3 contains 16 residues. Trimming cost V 6 bases and J 0 bases, with 16 bases left between them. CDR3 DNA: TGTGCCAGCAGCCACGCCGGGCAGCTTAGCACAGATACGCAGTATTTT. Protein product: CASSHAGQLSTDTQYF.

This sequence joins TRBV30 and TRBJ2-1, with D maybe TRBD2 (6 bases). V lost 0 bases and J 9 bases, leaving 9 bases between the germline ends. The CDR3 has 12 residues. Germline V gives CDR1 GTSNPN, CDR2 SVGIG (reference sequence). Here the CDR3 DNA reads TGTGCCTGGAGTGTCAAGCGGGCTGAGCAGTTCTTC. It codes for CAWSVKRAEQFF. Based on the CDR3 plus reference TRBV30 and TRBJ2-1, the full variable domain is SQTIHQWPATLVQPVGSPLSLECTVEGTSNPNLYWYRQAAGRGLQLLFYSVGIGQISSEVPQNLSASRPQDRQFILSSKKLLLSDSGFYLCAWSVKRAEQFFGPGTRLTVL.